The next 14 T cell receptor beta chains were all read from a single sample in a study of blood T cell repertoires in COVID-19 (TCRdb year 2020). Preparation of the library involved the immunoSEQ multiplex PCR assay. Drawn from immuneACCESS, this table holds only the in-frame rearrangements with V and J called that TCRdb kept. Clones are partly lost; checked studies trace under half to an unresolved V gene and leave the rest unexplained. Across this sample there are a few hundred thousand clones, with around 90% seen only once. The biggest ten clones account for roughly 3% of the sample. The sequenced sample consisted of peripheral blood. These receptors all come from a man aged 60 to 69 with acute or convalescent COVID-19.

V gene TRBV6-1 combines with J gene TRBJ1-1; unclear D gene. CDR1 is MNHNS and CDR2 is SASEGT in the germline V gene. The CDR3 has 12 residues. V lost 7 bases to trimming and J lost 0 bases, with 6 bases between them. Here the CDR3 reads CASMRVNTEAFF. The CDR3 coding sequence is TGTGCCAGCATGAGGGTGAACACTGAAGCTTTCTTT.

A single count supports this clone. The chain couples TRBV6-5 to TRBJ2-5; 9 nucleotides line up with TRBD2. From germline, CDR1 is MNHEY and CDR2 SVGAGI. Trimming removed 5 bases from V and 2 bases from J; junction bases left unmatched: 3. The CDR3 has 14 amino acids. CDR3 nucleotide sequence: TGTGCCAGCAGTCGACTAGCGGATCAAGAGACCCAGTACTTC. As protein: CASSRLADQETQYF.

The gene calls are TRBV2 and TRBJ2-5; 10 bases fit TRBD2. The ends lost 4 bases at V and 2 bases at J; junction bases unmatched: 7. The V gene's germline CDR1 is SNHLY and CDR2 FYNNEI. The CDR3 length is 16 residues. The CDR3 loop is CASSAMVAGGQETQYF. The CDR3 DNA reads as TGTGCCAGCAGTGCAATGGTAGCGGGGGGTCAAGAGACCCAGTACTTC.

CDR3: CASSAGGASGTDTQYF. CDR3 nucleotides: TGTGCCAGCAGCGCCGGGGGGGCTAGCGGCACAGATACGCAGTATTTT. V gene TRBV9 combines with J gene TRBJ2-3; 8 nucleotides line up with TRBD2. Trimming at V came to 3 bases and at J to 1 base, leaving 7 bases not matched to a gene. The CDR3 extends over 16 amino acids. Germline V CDR1 and CDR2: SGDLS, YYNGEE.

The chain recombines TRBV24-1 with TRBJ1-5; TRBD1 matches at 10 bases. Germline values: CDR1 KGHDR, CDR2 SFDVKD. The CDR3 loop spans 11 amino acids. The trim removed 6 bases at V and 15 bases at J, leaving 4 bases unmatched. CDR3 bases: TGTGCCACCAGTCCGGGACAGGGGAGGCATTTT. Protein: CATSPGQGRHF.

This sequence joins TRBV9 and TRBJ1-1; D gene unclear. The CDR3 length is 16 residues. The V gene lost 0 bases and the J gene lost 6 bases, with 18 bases spanning the gap. CDR1 is SGDLS, CDR2 YYNGEE, per germline. The CDR3 bases are TGTGCCAGCAGCGTAGGAGTAGTGGGGAGAACGGCTGAAGCTTTCTTT. As protein: CASSVGVVGRTAEAFF.

The chain uses TRBV28 and TRBJ2-7; weak D call: TRBD2 (5 bases). Trimming shortened V by 3 bases and J by 6 bases, and 9 bases separated the two germline ends. In germline, CDR1 is MDHEN, CDR2 SYDVKM. The CDR3 loop spans 12 amino acids. The CDR3 DNA reads as TGTGCCAGCAGTTTTTTAGGGAGCGAGCAGTACTTC. Translation: CASSFLGSEQYF. Complete variable domain (other parts from reference TRBV28 and TRBJ2-7): DVKVTQSSRYLVKRTGEKVFLECVQDMDHENMFWYRQDPGLGLRLIYFSYDVKMKEKGDIPEGYSVSREKKERFSLILESASTNQTSMYLCASSFLGSEQYFGPGTRLTVT.

The V call is TRBV25-1, the J call TRBJ2-2; weak D call: TRBD2 (5 bases). Germline assignment: CDR1 MGHDK and CDR2 SYGVNS. The V gene lost 4 bases and the J gene lost 4 bases, with 10 bases spanning the gap. This CDR3 has 14 amino acids. In DNA form, the CDR3 reads TGTGCCAGCAGTGTGGGGAGCGCCACCGGGGAGCTGTTTTTT. This encodes CASSVGSATGELFF.

The V and J genes are TRBV7-2 and TRBJ2-1; TRBD2 aligns across 12 bases. This CDR3 is built from 17 residues. Germline CDR1 is SGHTA and CDR2 is FQGNSA. V lost 4 bases to trimming and J lost 2 bases; unmatched junction nucleotides: 6. The CDR3 DNA follows: TGTGCCAGCAGCTCCAGGACTAGCGGGGTACCCTACAATGAGCAGTTCTTC. This gives the protein CASSSRTSGVPYNEQFF.

The gene calls are TRBV11-2 and TRBJ1-3; the D gene is possibly TRBD1 (5 bases). The germline V gene has CDR1 SGHAT and CDR2 FQNNGV. The CDR3 has 16 amino acids. V dropped 1 base and J dropped 0 bases, with 10 bases sitting between them. In DNA, the CDR3 is TGTGCCAGCAGCTTAGTGGGGCCCTACTCTGGAAACACCATATATTTT. Its translation is CASSLVGPYSGNTIYF.

This sequence joins TRBV7-3 and TRBJ2-7; D remains unclear. This CDR3 has 14 amino acids. V lost 5 bases to trimming and J lost 3 bases, with 14 bases between them. Germline CDR1 is SGHTA and CDR2 is FQGTGA. CDR3: CASSPQANGYEQYF. DNA of the CDR3: TGTGCCAGCAGCCCCCAGGCCAACGGCTACGAGCAGTACTTC.

This chain uses TRBV18 with TRBJ1-4; D not resolved. The V end was cut by 3 bases, the J end by 5 bases, with 10 bases between. Germline-derived CDR1 and CDR2 are KGHSH and LQKENI. There are 14 residues in the CDR3. CDR3 DNA: TGTGCCAGCTCACCCTTGCCGAGCAATGAAAAACTGTTTTTT. This codes for CASSPLPSNEKLFF.

CDR3 sequence reads: CASSLVGQGQDNEQFF. In DNA form, the CDR3 reads TGTGCCAGCAGCTTAGTGGGACAGGGTCAAGACAATGAGCAGTTCTTC. The chain couples TRBV7-6 to TRBJ2-1, with 9 bases lining up with TRBD1. Trimming at V came to 1 base and at J to 5 bases, leaving 6 bases not matched to a gene. The length of the CDR3 is 16 residues. Germline-derived CDR1 and CDR2 are SGHVS and FNYEAQ.

This chain links TRBV30 with TRBJ1-2; perhaps TRBD1 as D (6 bases). This CDR3 region has 16 residues. The germline V and J ends were trimmed by 3 bases and 7 bases, with 24 bases remaining between them. Germline V gene data show CDR1 as GTSNPN and CDR2 as SVGIG (reference sequence). The CDR3 protein is CAWSEGAAGLGGGYTF. Written as DNA, the CDR3 is TGTGCCTGGAGCGAAGGGGCGGCAGGGCTAGGGGGTGGCTACACCTTC.